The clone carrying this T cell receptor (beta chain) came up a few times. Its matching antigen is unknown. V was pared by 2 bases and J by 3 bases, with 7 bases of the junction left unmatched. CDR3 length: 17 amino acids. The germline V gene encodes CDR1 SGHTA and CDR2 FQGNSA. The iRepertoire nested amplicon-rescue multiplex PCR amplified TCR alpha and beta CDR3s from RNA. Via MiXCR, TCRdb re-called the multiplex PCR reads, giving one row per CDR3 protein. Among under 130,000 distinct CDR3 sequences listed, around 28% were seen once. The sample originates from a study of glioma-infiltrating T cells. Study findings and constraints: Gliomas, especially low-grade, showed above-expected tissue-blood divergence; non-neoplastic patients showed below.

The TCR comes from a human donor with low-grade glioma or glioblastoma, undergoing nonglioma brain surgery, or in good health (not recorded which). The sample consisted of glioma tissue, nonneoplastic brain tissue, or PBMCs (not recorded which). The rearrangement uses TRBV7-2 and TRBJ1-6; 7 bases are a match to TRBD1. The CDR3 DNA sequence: TGTGCCAGCAGCTTACAAGACAGGGTCATCTATAATTCACCCCTCCACTTT. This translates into CASSLQDRVIYNSPLHF.